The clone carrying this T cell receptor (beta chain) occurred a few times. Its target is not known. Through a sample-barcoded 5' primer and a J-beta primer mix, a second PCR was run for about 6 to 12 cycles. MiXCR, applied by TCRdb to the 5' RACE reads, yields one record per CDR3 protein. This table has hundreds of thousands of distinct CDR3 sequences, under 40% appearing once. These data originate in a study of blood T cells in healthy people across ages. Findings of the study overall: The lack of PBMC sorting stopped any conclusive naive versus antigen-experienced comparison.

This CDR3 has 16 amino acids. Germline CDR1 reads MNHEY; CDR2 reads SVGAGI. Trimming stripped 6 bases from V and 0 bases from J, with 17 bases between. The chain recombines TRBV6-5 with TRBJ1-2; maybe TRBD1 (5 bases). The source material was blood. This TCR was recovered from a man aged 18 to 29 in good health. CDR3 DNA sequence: TGTGCCAGCAGACAAGCTAGAGACAGTACTAACTATGGCTACACCTTC. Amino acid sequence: CASRQARDSTNYGYTF.